This passage covers 13 T cell receptor beta chains from one sample sequenced in a study of blood T cell repertoires in COVID-19. Using immunoSEQ multiplex PCR, the repertoire was profiled, and TCRdb retains in-frame clones only, with some absent. The sample lists roughly 160,000 clones, 90% to 95% occurring once. Material: peripheral blood. The receptors were sampled from a man between 45 and 60 years old with acute or convalescent COVID-19.

J is TRBJ2-3 and V is TRBV4-1; 9 positions match TRBD2. The ends lost 4 bases at V and 3 bases at J; junction bases unmatched: 11. Germline loops: CDR1 MGHRA, CDR2 YSYEKL. This CDR3 contains 17 residues. CDR3 loop: CASSPFGGGAMTDTQYF. The CDR3 region has the DNA TGCGCCAGCAGCCCCTTTGGCGGGGGGGCTATGACAGATACGCAGTATTTT.

The chain is built from TRBV7-3 and TRBJ2-5, with D hard to call. V dropped 5 bases and J dropped 1 base, with 8 bases sitting between them. This CDR3 is built from 13 residues. Germline V gives CDR1 SGHTA, CDR2 FQGTGA. The CDR3 DNA is TGTGCCAGCAGCCGCAACATCCAAGAGACCCAGTACTTC. Protein: CASSRNIQETQYF.

The V call is TRBV6-4, the J call TRBJ1-4; tentative D call: TRBD1 (6 bases). V was pared by 8 bases and J by 8 bases, with 21 bases between. Germline values: CDR1 MRHNA, CDR2 SNTAGT. The CDR3 sequence is 15 residues long. The CDR3 here is CASLRRGGGGEKLFF. CDR3 nucleotides: TGTGCCAGCTTACGGCGGGGAGGGGGAGGCGAAAAACTGTTTTTT.

J is TRBJ1-1 and V is TRBV15; D is ambiguous. Germline V gene data show CDR1 as LNHNV and CDR2 as YYDKDF (reference sequence). V gave up 3 bases and J gave up 7 bases, with 12 bases separating them. The CDR3 extends over 13 amino acids. The CDR3 DNA sequence: TGTGCCACCAGCAGTGCCAGATGGAGTGAAGCTTTCTTT. Residues: CATSSARWSEAFF.

The chain has TRBV3-1 (or the pseudogene TRBV3-2) and TRBJ2-3; the match to TRBD2 covers 12 bases. From germline, CDR1 is LGHDT and CDR2 YNNKEL (reference sequence). CDR3 length: 16 residues. With 1 base clipped from V and 5 bases from J, the junction kept 4 bases outside the gene matches. The CDR3 sequence: CASSQGPLAGGDTQYF. The CDR3, as DNA: TGTGCCAGCAGCCAAGGACCACTAGCGGGAGGAGATACGCAGTATTTT.

In DNA form, the CDR3 reads TGTGCCACCAGCAGAGATAGGGGAGGGACTGAAGCTTTCTTT. Protein sequence: CATSRDRGGTEAFF. This sequence joins TRBV15 and TRBJ1-1, with a tentative D call TRBD1 (5 bases). Deletions cut 0 bases from V and 5 bases from J, with 10 bases between. The germline gives CDR1 LNHNV, CDR2 YYDKDF (reference sequence). The CDR3 spans 14 residues.

The chain uses TRBV6-5 and TRBJ1-5; the D gene is possibly TRBD1 (5 bases). The CDR3 covers 15 residues. Trimming removed 11 bases at V and 4 bases at J, with 21 bases between. CDR1 MNHEY and CDR2 SVGAGI come from the germline V gene. The CDR3 nucleotides read TGTGCCGGAATTACGACCGGGGGGGATAATCAGCCCCAGCATTTT. Residues: CAGITTGGDNQPQHF.

The rearrangement uses TRBV6-5 and TRBJ2-7; perhaps TRBD1 as D (6 bases). This CDR3 region has 12 residues. Per germline, CDR1 MNHEY and CDR2 SVGAGI. V lost 6 bases and J lost 4, with 10 bases in between. CDR3 protein: CASSSQGYEQYV. DNA for the CDR3: TGTGCCAGCAGCAGCCAGGGGTACGAGCAGTACGTC.

This chain uses TRBV5-1 with TRBJ2-5; TRBD1 might be the D (5 bases). The CDR3 totals 13 residues. Germline CDR1 and CDR2: SGHRS and YFSETQ. V was pared by 0 bases and J by 4 bases, with 7 bases between. CDR3 amino acids: CASSLEGRETQYF. Written as DNA, the CDR3 is TGCGCCAGCAGCTTGGAGGGGCGAGAGACCCAGTACTTC.

This clone was detected only once. The chain couples TRBV5-1 to TRBJ2-7; 7 positions agree with TRBD2. V was clipped by 4 bases and J by 6 bases; unmatched bases: 16. CDR1 is SGHRS and CDR2 is YFSETQ in the germline V gene. This CDR3 is 16 amino acids long. CDR3: CASSPDYGGSSREQYF. In nucleotides, the CDR3 is TGCGCCAGCAGCCCAGACTACGGCGGGAGTTCTCGCGAGCAGTACTTC.

The gene calls are TRBV6-5 and TRBJ1-6, with 7 bases identical to TRBD1. V trimming: 5 bases; J trimming: 1 base; junction bases outside the gene matches: 2. The CDR3 is 15 amino acids. Germline-derived CDR1 and CDR2 are MNHEY and SVGAGI. The CDR3 is CASSPTGSYNSPLHF. CDR3 bases: TGTGCCAGCAGTCCGACAGGGTCCTATAATTCACCCCTCCACTTT.

This clone was counted between two and nine times. The sample contains more than one DNA sequence encoding this CDR3. The chain carries TRBV9 and TRBJ1-3; a possible D gene is TRBD1 (6 bases). V lost 2 bases and J 0 bases, leaving 12 bases between the germline ends. This CDR3 comprises 16 residues. The germline gives CDR1 SGDLS, CDR2 YYNGEE. In nucleotides, the CDR3 is TGTGCCAGCAGCGTGGGCAGGGGAAGCTCTGGAAACACCATATATTTT. Protein sequence: CASSVGRGSSGNTIYF.

For the CDR3, the DNA is TGCAGCGTTGAAGATCGGCCCGGGATAAACACCGGGGAGCTGTTTTTT. Amino acid sequence: CSVEDRPGINTGELFF. The chain employs TRBV29-1 and TRBJ2-2; tentatively, D is TRBD2 (5 bases). This CDR3 has 16 amino acids. CDR1 SQVTM and CDR2 ANQGSEA come from the germline V gene. Trimming stripped 0 bases from V and 2 bases from J, with 13 bases between.